These T cell receptor beta chains were read from a single sample in a study of breast tumors, draining lymph nodes, adjacent tissues. TCRdb fed the multiplex PCR reads into MiXCR, producing one record per CDR3 protein. In the table there are 270,000 or so distinct CDR3 sequences, 30% of which are singletons. The sequencing sample was made of axillary lymph node tissue. The receptors originated from a female donor with breast cancer. Some clones in this sample may be carry-over from other donors' samples. The CDR3 runs from the conserved cysteine through the conserved F or W. A D gene is named only where the DNA matches it firmly.

d_call j_call v_call cdr3_aa
TRBD2 TRBJ2-5 TRBV20-1 CSAPKGASGSGETQYF
- TRBJ2-2 TRBV5-1 CASSAQGDSGELFF
TRBD2 TRBJ2-5 TRBV9 CASSVGVAGIYETQYF
- TRBJ2-7 TRBV5-4 CASSLDRYEQYF
TRBD1 TRBJ2-7 TRBV29-1 CSVRTGPRYEQYF
TRBD1 TRBJ1-2 TRBV9 CASSVALGQYGYTF
TRBD1 TRBJ2-6 TRBV20-1 CSATDRGTGANVLTF
- TRBJ1-6 TRBV27 CASRPQGLMSPLHF
TRBD1 TRBJ2-5 TRBV9 CASSNRQGVETQYF
- TRBJ2-5 TRBV10-2 CASSVGREETQYF
TRBD2 TRBJ2-5 TRBV7-9 CASSSTQLAGEETQYF
- TRBJ2-7 TRBV4-2 CASSQEGRYEQYF
TRBD1 TRBJ1-5 TRBV12-3/TRBV12-4 CASRTTGDNQPQHF
- TRBJ2-1 TRBV5-6 CASTQTREGRVNEQFF
TRBD2 TRBJ2-7 TRBV19 CASSMTTSGSFEQYF
- TRBJ1-2 TRBV7-9 CASSSEGGYYGYTF
TRBD2 TRBJ2-1 TRBV3-1 CASSQVDRGLADNEQFF
- TRBJ1-3 TRBV3-1 CASSQDIGAGNTIYF
- TRBJ2-3 TRBV6-6 CASSYSRARGDTQYF
- TRBJ1-2 TRBV7-9 CASSRGLQFYGYTF
- TRBJ2-2 TRBV11-3 CASSRASRAGELFF
- TRBJ1-2 TRBV11-3 CASSLVDGHGYTF
- TRBJ1-2 TRBV20-1 CSASIGRGSVYGYTF
TRBD2 TRBJ2-7 TRBV5-1 CASSLVPSGSYEQYF
- TRBJ1-2 TRBV12-3/TRBV12-4 CASSPLGTSDTYGYTF
TRBD2 TRBJ2-1 TRBV3-1 CASSFEAGGSYNEQFF
TRBD2 TRBJ2-5 TRBV7-3 CASSSLGTTNQETQYF
TRBD1 TRBJ1-5 TRBV7-9 CASSPGTGDSNQPQHF
- TRBJ2-7 TRBV5-1 CASSFHPGQDYEQYF